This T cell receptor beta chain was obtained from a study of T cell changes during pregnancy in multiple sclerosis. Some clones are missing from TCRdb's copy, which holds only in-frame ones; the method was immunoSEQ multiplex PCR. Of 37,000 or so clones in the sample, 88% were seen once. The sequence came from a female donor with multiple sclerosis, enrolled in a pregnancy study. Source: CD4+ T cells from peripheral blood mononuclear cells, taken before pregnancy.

CDR3 coding DNA: TGTGCCTGGAGTGTAGGTCTTCCCAGGGAGCAGTACTTC. Residues: CAWSVGLPREQYF. This chain links TRBV30 with TRBJ2-7, with no clear D. V shed 0 bases and J shed 7 bases, with 13 bases lying between them. Germline V gene sequence: CDR1 GTSNPN, CDR2 SVGIG (reference sequence). The CDR3 contains 13 residues.